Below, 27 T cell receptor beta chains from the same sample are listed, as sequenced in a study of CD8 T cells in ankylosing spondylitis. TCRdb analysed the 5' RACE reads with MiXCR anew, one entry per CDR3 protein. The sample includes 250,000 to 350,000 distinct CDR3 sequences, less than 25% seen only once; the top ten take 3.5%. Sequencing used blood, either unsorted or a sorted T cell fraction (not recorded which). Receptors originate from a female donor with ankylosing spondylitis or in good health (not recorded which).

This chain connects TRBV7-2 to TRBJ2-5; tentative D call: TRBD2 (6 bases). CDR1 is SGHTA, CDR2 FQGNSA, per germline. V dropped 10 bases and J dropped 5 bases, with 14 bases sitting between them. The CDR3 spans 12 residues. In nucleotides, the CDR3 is TGTGCCACCATGGGGGGAGGCGAGACCCAGTACTTC. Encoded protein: CATMGGGETQYF.

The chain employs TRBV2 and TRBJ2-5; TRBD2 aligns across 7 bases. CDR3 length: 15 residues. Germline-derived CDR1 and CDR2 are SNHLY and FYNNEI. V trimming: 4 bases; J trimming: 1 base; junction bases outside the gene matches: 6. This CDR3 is CASSGGRTSQETQYF. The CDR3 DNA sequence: TGTGCCAGCAGTGGGGGGAGGACTAGCCAAGAGACCCAGTACTTC. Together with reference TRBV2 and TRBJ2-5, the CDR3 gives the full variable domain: EPEVTQTPSHQVTQMGQEVILRCVPISNHLYFYWYRQILGQKVEFLVSFYNNEISEKSEIFDDQFSVERPDGSNFTLKIRSTKLEDSAMYFCASSGGRTSQETQYFGPGTRLLVL.

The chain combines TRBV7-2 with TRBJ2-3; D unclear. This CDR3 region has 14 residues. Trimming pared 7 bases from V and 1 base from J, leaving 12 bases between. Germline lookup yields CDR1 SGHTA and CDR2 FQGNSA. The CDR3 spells CASNPRMGTDTQYF. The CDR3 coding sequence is TGTGCCAGCAACCCGCGGATGGGCACAGATACGCAGTATTTT.

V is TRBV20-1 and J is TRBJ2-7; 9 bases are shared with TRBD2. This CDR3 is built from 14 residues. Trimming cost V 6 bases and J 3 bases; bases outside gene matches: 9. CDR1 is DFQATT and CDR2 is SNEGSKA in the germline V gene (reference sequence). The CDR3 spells CSARTSEGYYEQYF. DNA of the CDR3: TGCAGTGCCCGGACTAGCGAGGGTTACTACGAGCAGTACTTC.

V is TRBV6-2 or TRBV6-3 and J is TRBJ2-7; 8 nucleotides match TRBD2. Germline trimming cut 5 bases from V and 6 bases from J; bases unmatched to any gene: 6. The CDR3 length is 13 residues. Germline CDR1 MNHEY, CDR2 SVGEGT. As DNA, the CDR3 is TGTGCCAGCAGTCTCGGGAGGGGAACCGAGCAGTACTTC. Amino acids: CASSLGRGTEQYF.

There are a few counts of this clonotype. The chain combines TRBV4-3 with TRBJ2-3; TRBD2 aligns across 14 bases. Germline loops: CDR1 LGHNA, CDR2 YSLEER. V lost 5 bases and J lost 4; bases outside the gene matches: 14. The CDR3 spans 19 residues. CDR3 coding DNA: TGCGCCAGCAGCTCAGGACTAGCGGGAGGTGTCGTCAGGGCAGATACGCAGTATTTT. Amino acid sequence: CASSSGLAGGVVRADTQYF.

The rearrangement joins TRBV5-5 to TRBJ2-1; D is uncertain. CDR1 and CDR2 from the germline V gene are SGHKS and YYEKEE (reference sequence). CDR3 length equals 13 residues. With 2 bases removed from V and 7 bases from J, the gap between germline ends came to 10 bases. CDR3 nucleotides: TGTGCCAGCAGCTTCGAGTGGGATAATGAGCAGTTCTTC. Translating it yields CASSFEWDNEQFF.

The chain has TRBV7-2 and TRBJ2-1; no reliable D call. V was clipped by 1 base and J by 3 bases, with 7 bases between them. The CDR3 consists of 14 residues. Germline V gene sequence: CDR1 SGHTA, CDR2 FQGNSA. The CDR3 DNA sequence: TGTGCCAGCAGCTTAGTCACAGTCTACAATGAGCAGTTCTTC. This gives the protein CASSLVTVYNEQFF.

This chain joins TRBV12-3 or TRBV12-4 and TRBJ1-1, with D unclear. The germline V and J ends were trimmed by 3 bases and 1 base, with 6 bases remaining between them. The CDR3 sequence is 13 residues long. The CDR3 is CASSFRRNTEAFF. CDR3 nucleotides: TGTGCCAGCAGTTTCCGCAGGAACACTGAAGCTTTCTTT.

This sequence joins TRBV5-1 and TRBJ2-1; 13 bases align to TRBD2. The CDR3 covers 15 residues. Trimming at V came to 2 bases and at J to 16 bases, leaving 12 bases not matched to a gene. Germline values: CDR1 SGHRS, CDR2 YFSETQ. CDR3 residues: CASSLTTSGREGRFF. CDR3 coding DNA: TGCGCCAGCAGCTTAACCACTAGCGGGAGGGAAGGGAGATTCTTC.

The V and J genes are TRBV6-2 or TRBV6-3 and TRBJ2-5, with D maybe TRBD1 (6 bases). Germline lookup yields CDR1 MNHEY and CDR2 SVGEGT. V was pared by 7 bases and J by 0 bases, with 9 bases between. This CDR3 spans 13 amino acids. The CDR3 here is CASTDRYQETQYF. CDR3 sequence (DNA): TGTGCCAGCACCGACAGGTACCAAGAGACCCAGTACTTC.

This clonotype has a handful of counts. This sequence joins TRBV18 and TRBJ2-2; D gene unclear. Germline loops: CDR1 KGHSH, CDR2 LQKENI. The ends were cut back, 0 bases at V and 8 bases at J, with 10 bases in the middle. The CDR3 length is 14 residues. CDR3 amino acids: CASSPPMVAGELFF. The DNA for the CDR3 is TGTGCCAGCTCACCACCGATGGTTGCTGGGGAGCTGTTTTTT.

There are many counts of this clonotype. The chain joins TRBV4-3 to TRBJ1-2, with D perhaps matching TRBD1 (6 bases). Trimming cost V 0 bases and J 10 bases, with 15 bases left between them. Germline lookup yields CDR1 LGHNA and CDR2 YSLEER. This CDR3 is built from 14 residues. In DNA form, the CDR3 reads TGCGCCAGCAGCCAAGATTTGCGGGGGGCGGCCTACACCTTC. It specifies CASSQDLRGAAYTF.

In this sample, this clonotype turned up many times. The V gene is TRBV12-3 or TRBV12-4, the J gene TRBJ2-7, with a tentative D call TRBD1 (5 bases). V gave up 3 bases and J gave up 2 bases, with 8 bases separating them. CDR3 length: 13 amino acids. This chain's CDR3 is CASSLGQTYEQYF. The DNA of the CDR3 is TGTGCCAGCAGTTTGGGGCAAACCTACGAGCAGTACTTC.

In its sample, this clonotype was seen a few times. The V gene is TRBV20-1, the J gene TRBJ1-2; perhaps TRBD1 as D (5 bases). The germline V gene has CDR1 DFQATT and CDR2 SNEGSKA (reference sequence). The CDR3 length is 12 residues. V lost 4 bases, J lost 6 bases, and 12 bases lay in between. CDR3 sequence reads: CSAIRRGDGYTF. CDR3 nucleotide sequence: TGCAGTGCTATCAGGCGGGGGGATGGCTACACCTTC.

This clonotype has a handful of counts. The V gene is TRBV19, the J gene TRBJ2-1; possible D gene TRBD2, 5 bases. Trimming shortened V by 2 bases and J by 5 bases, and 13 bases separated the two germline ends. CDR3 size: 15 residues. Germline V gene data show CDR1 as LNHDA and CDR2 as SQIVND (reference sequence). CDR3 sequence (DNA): TGTGCCAGTAGTATAATCAGCGGCAAGGACAATGAGCAGTTCTTC. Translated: CASSIISGKDNEQFF.

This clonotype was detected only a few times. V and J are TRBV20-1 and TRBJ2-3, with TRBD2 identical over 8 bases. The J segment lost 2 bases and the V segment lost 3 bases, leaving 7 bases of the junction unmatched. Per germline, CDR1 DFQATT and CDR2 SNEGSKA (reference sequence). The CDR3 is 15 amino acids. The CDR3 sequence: CSARGRAGVTDTQYF. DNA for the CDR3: TGCAGTGCTAGGGGGCGAGCGGGAGTCACAGATACGCAGTATTTT.

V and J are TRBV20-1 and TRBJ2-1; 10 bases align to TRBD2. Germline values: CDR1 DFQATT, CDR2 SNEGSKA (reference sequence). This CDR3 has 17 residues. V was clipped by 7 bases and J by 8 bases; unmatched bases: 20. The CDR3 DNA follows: TGCAGTGGGGCCAAAAGGGCCCTAGCGGGAGTTTCGTATGAGCAGTTCTTC. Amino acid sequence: CSGAKRALAGVSYEQFF.

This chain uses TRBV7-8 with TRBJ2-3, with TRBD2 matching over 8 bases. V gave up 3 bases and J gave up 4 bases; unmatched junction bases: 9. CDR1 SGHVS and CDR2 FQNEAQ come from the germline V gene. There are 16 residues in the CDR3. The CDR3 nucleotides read TGTGCCAGCAGCTTCAGGGGCGGGAGGTCGGCAGATACGCAGTATTTT. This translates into CASSFRGGRSADTQYF.

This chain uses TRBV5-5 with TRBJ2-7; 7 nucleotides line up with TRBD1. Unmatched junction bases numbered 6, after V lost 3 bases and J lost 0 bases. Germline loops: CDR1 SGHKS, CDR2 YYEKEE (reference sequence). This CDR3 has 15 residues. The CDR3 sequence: CASSSYRGGSYEQYF. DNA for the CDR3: TGTGCCAGCAGCTCGTACAGGGGTGGCTCCTACGAGCAGTACTTC.

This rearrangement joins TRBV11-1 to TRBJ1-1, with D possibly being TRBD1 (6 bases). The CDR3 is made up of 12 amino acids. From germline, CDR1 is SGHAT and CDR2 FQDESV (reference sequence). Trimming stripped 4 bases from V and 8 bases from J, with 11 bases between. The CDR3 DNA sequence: TGTGCCAGCAGCTCAGACAGGTTCGAAGCTTTCTTT. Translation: CASSSDRFEAFF.

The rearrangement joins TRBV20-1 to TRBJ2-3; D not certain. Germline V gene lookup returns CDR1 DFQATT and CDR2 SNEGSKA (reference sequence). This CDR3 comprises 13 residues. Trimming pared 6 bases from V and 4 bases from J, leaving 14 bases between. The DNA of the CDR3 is TGCAGTGCGACCGACATTGGAGCAGATACGCAGTATTTT. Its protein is CSATDIGADTQYF.

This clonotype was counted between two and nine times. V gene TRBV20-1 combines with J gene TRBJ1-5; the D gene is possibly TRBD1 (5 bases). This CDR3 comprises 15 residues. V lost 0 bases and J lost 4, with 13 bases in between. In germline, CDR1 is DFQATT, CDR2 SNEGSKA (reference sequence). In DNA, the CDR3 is TGCAGTGCTAGAGAAGGGGCCCCTTTGAATCAGCCCCAGCATTTT. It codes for CSAREGAPLNQPQHF.

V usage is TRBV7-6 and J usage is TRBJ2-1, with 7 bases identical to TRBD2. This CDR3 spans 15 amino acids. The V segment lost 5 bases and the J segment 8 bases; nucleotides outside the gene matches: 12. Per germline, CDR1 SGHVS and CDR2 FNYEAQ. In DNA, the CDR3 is TGTGCCAGCAGCCGAAGCGGGGCTCGGGGGTATGAGCAGTTCTTC. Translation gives CASSRSGARGYEQFF.

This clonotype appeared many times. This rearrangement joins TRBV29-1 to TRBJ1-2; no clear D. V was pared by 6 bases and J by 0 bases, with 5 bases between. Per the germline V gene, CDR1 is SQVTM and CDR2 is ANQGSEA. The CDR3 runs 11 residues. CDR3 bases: TGCAGCGTGTTGGCTAACTATGGCTACACCTTC. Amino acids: CSVLANYGYTF.

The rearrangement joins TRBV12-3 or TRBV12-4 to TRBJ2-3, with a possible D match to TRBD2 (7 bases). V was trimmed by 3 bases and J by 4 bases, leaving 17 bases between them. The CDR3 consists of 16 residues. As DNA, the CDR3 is TGTGCCAGCAGTTTTGTTGGGGAGGGGGTTTCAGATACGCAGTATTTT. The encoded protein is CASSFVGEGVSDTQYF.

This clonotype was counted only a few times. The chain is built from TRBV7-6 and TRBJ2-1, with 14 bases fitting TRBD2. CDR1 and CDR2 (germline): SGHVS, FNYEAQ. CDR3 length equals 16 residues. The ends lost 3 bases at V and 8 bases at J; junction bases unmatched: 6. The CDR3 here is CASSLRGTSGSDEQFF. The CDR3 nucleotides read TGTGCCAGCAGCTTGCGAGGGACTAGCGGGAGCGATGAGCAGTTCTTC.